The present entry profiles one T cell receptor (beta chain) with its context. Its antigen is as yet unknown. This sample is part of a study of shared clonotypes between healthy human individuals. About the study: Plates per donor: three CD4 naive, three CD4 memory, two CD8 naive, one CD8 memory. Whole-study results and caveats: A few donors showed sharing of around 5% of naive CD4 clonotypes. Naive subsets generally had larger estimated richness than memory subsets.

For every subset, genomic DNA was evenly distributed across several immunoSEQ plates. Libraries were prepared by immunoSEQ multiplex PCR; TCRdb keeps only in-frame clonotypes and omits some of them. The sample shows hundreds of thousands of clones, around 73% of them seen only once. Germline V gene sequence: CDR1 MGHRA, CDR2 YSYEKL. The junction had 6 bases not matched to a gene; V was cut back by 0 bases and J by 6 bases. CDR3 size: 16 residues. This receptor was identified in a woman under 40 in good health. Sequenced material: memory CD4+ T cells sorted from blood. Subset described: CD45RA-negative fraction. V usage is TRBV4-1 and J usage is TRBJ2-2; 8 bases agree with TRBD2. In DNA, the CDR3 is TGCGCCAGCAGCCAAGATGAATCTAGCGGGCCCGGGGAGCTGTTTTTT. Amino acid sequence: CASSQDESSGPGELFF.